Presented here are 27 T cell receptor beta chains from one specimen sequenced in a study of CD8 T cells in Susac syndrome. After extraction with the RNeasy kit, 0.5 to 1 ug of the RNA was reverse transcribed using random hexamers. MiXCR, applied by TCRdb to the immunoSEQ multiplex PCR reads, yields one record per CDR3 protein. The data contain 250,000 to 300,000 distinct CDR3 sequences, 65% to 90% of them seen just once; the ten biggest clones take up 0.2% to 0.25%. Sequencing was done on a sample of CD8+ T cells from PBMCs. All receptors derive from a human donor with multiple sclerosis.

This clonotype was detected only a few times. The chain uses TRBV30 and TRBJ2-7, with 9 bases lining up with TRBD2. This CDR3 has 16 residues. Looked up from germline, CDR1 is GTSNPN and CDR2 is SVGIG (reference sequence). Losses at the gene ends were 4 bases for V and 4 bases for J; bases not matched to a gene: 14. CDR3: CAWNYLAGEGVYEQYF. The DNA for the CDR3 is TGTGCCTGGAATTATTTAGCGGGAGAGGGAGTATACGAGCAGTACTTC.

The V gene is TRBV27, the J gene TRBJ2-1, with 11 bases aligning to TRBD1. Unmatched junction bases numbered 6, after V lost 5 bases and J lost 9 bases. The length of the CDR3 is 14 residues. Germline CDR1 and CDR2: MNHEY and SMNVEV (reference sequence). CDR3 amino acids: CASSDGTGGIEQFF. CDR3 nucleotides: TGTGCCAGCAGTGACGGGACAGGGGGTATTGAGCAGTTCTTC.

The chain uses TRBV6-2 or TRBV6-3 and TRBJ2-5; weak D call: TRBD2 (6 bases). This CDR3 has 14 amino acids. V lost 2 bases to trimming and J lost 1 base, with 8 bases between them. Germline V gene lookup returns CDR1 MNHEY and CDR2 SVGEGT. In DNA, the CDR3 is TGTGCCAGCAGTTACGGGACTGCCCAAGAGACCCAGTACTTC. It specifies CASSYGTAQETQYF.

The CDR3 sequence: CASSLVESNTEAFF. The CDR3 nucleotides read TGTGCCAGCAGCTTAGTAGAGAGCAACACTGAAGCTTTCTTT. The chain recombines TRBV7-2 with TRBJ1-1; D unresolved. V was shortened by 1 base and J by 2 bases, with 8 bases between the two germline ends. This CDR3 is 14 amino acids long. Germline V gene sequence: CDR1 SGHTA, CDR2 FQGNSA.

This chain links TRBV4-1 with TRBJ2-7, with a weak D call TRBD2 (6 bases). Germline loops: CDR1 MGHRA, CDR2 YSYEKL. The CDR3 is 15 amino acids. Trimming removed 0 bases at V and 2 bases at J, with 11 bases between. The CDR3 sequence is CASSQDPGVAYEQYF. The CDR3 DNA is TGCGCCAGCAGCCAAGACCCGGGGGTCGCCTACGAGCAGTACTTC.

The chain has TRBV6-5 and TRBJ2-5; TRBD1 matches 8 bases. The CDR3 totals 13 residues. In germline, CDR1 is MNHEY, CDR2 SVGAGI. Trimming at V came to 6 bases and at J to 1 base, leaving 1 base not matched to a gene. For the CDR3, the DNA is TGTGCCAGCAGGGACAGGGTCCAAGAGACCCAGTACTTC. This gives the protein CASRDRVQETQYF.

The chain links TRBV7-9 to TRBJ2-1; 10 bases agree with TRBD2. Per the germline V gene, CDR1 is SEHNR and CDR2 is FQNEAQ (reference sequence). The CDR3 consists of 13 residues. CDR3 amino acids: CAAGLAVNNEQFF. The CDR3 nucleotides read TGTGCAGCCGGACTAGCGGTAAACAATGAGCAGTTCTTC.

This chain uses TRBV19 with TRBJ1-4, with 10 bases lining up with TRBD1. After removal of 3 bases from V and 4 bases from J, the junction contained 8 bases not matched to a gene. The CDR3 spans 17 residues. Per the germline V gene, CDR1 is LNHDA and CDR2 is SQIVND (reference sequence). CDR3 protein: CASSIRTWTGGNEKLFF. Written as DNA, the CDR3 is TGTGCCAGTAGTATCCGGACCTGGACAGGGGGTAATGAAAAACTGTTTTTT.

The V gene is TRBV13, the J gene TRBJ2-1; D is uncertain. Deletions cut 2 bases from V and 0 bases from J, with 8 bases between. Germline CDR1 and CDR2: PRHDT and FYEKMQ (reference sequence). This CDR3 is 15 amino acids long. The CDR3 reads CASSLMKSSYNEQFF. The CDR3 nucleotides are TGTGCCAGCAGCTTAATGAAGAGCTCCTACAATGAGCAGTTCTTC.

This CDR3 reads CASSNRTSGRPPEYF. CDR3 sequence (DNA): TGTGCCAGCAGCAACCGGACTAGCGGGAGGCCACCAGAGTACTTC. The V call is TRBV14, the J call TRBJ2-7; 14 bases line up with TRBD2. Germline CDR1 is SGHDN and CDR2 is FVKESK. Trimming at V came to 5 bases and at J to 11 bases, leaving 11 bases not matched to a gene. The CDR3 consists of 15 residues.

This rearrangement joins TRBV7-9 to TRBJ2-1, with D perhaps matching TRBD1 (7 bases). V lost 5 bases to trimming and J lost 8 bases, with 28 bases between them. Germline V gene lookup returns CDR1 SEHNR and CDR2 FQNEAQ (reference sequence). There are 18 residues in the CDR3. In DNA, the CDR3 is TGTGCCAGCAGCCAGGGGGGTAGCAGCATCAGACCCACGGATGAGCAGTTCTTC. Residues: CASSQGGSSIRPTDEQFF.

The chain carries TRBV7-8 and TRBJ1-1; 7 positions agree with TRBD1. CDR1 is SGHVS, CDR2 FQNEAQ, per germline. The CDR3 spans 14 residues. V lost 2 bases and J lost 3; bases outside the gene matches: 3. The CDR3 DNA reads as TGTGCCAGCAGCTTATATCAGGGGGACACTGAAGCTTTCTTT. This translates into CASSLYQGDTEAFF.

The genes are TRBV25-1 and TRBJ2-4; D call uncertain. From germline, CDR1 is MGHDK and CDR2 SYGVNS. The germline V and J ends were trimmed by 1 base and 5 bases, with 6 bases remaining between them. CDR3 size: 13 residues. CDR3 sequence (DNA): TGTGCCAGCAGTGAATCCCGGGAAAACATTCAGTACTTC. Its translation: CASSESRENIQYF.

The chain couples TRBV28 to TRBJ1-2, with D possibly TRBD1 on 5 matching bases. V lost 6 bases to trimming and J lost 3 bases, with 14 bases between them. CDR3 length: 14 amino acids. Germline-derived CDR1 and CDR2 are MDHEN and SYDVKM. CDR3 in amino acids: CASRPLGTHYGYTF. CDR3 nucleotides: TGTGCCAGCAGGCCTCTTGGGACCCACTATGGCTACACCTTC.

The V call is TRBV27, the J call TRBJ1-1; D is ambiguous. This CDR3 is built from 13 residues. Trimming shortened V by 3 bases and J by 3 bases, and 8 bases separated the two germline ends. Per the germline V gene, CDR1 is MNHEY and CDR2 is SMNVEV (reference sequence). CDR3 loop: CASSFGKDTEAFF. The CDR3 region has the DNA TGTGCCAGCAGTTTTGGGAAGGACACTGAAGCTTTCTTT.

The chain is built from TRBV28 and TRBJ2-3, with D perhaps TRBD2 (6 bases). The CDR3 sequence is 15 residues long. Per the germline V gene, CDR1 is MDHEN and CDR2 is SYDVKM. The V and J ends lost 2 bases and 1 base respectively, with 10 bases between them. The CDR3 region is CASSLVAGRTDTQYF. The DNA for the CDR3 is TGTGCCAGCAGTTTAGTGGCGGGACGCACAGATACGCAGTATTTT.

The V and J genes are TRBV7-2 and TRBJ2-7, with D uncertain. V lost 5 bases and J 5 bases, leaving 16 bases between the germline ends. The CDR3 runs 14 residues. Looked up from germline, CDR1 is SGHTA and CDR2 is FQGNSA. CDR3 nucleotide sequence: TGTGCCAGCAGCCCTTCAATAGTATTGGACGAGCAGTACTTC. As protein: CASSPSIVLDEQYF.

The V and J genes are TRBV28 and TRBJ2-2; D possibly corresponds to TRBD2 (6 bases). Trimming removed 6 bases at V and 0 bases at J, with 14 bases between. This CDR3 comprises 16 residues. Germline CDR1 and CDR2: MDHEN and SYDVKM. The CDR3 protein is CASSQEGRANTGELFF. The CDR3 nucleotides are TGTGCCAGCAGCCAGGAGGGGAGAGCGAACACCGGGGAGCTGTTTTTT.

The gene calls are TRBV6-5 and TRBJ2-2; perhaps TRBD1 as D (6 bases). Trimming removed 6 bases at V and 2 bases at J, with 10 bases between. The CDR3 is 14 amino acids. Germline CDR1 is MNHEY and CDR2 is SVGAGI. The CDR3 coding sequence is TGTGCCAGCAGGCACAGGGATAACACCGGGGAGCTGTTTTTT. Translated, it gives CASRHRDNTGELFF.

The chain is built from TRBV14 and TRBJ2-1; 7 bases fit TRBD1. From germline, CDR1 is SGHDN and CDR2 FVKESK. CDR3 length: 14 residues. V was clipped by 4 bases and J by 5 bases; unmatched bases: 5. CDR3 residues: CASSLPGTDNEQFF. The CDR3, as DNA: TGTGCCAGCAGCCTACCTGGGACAGACAATGAGCAGTTCTTC.

The CDR3 coding sequence is TGTGCCAGCAGTTACTTGGCGGGGGATTACAATGAGCAGTTCTTC. It specifies CASSYLAGDYNEQFF. The chain joins TRBV6-2 or TRBV6-3 to TRBJ2-1; 7 positions match TRBD2. The V gene's germline CDR1 is MNHEY and CDR2 SVGEGT. The CDR3 covers 15 residues. With 1 base clipped from V and 4 bases from J, the junction kept 4 bases outside the gene matches.

This chain links TRBV19 with TRBJ1-1; D uncertain. The germline V gene encodes CDR1 LNHDA and CDR2 SQIVND (reference sequence). Trimming removed 10 bases at V and 7 bases at J, with 13 bases between. The CDR3 sequence is 11 residues long. The CDR3: CATVWAVEAFF. The CDR3 DNA sequence: TGTGCCACGGTCTGGGCGGTTGAAGCTTTCTTT.

This rearrangement joins TRBV7-9 to TRBJ2-3; 8 nucleotides match TRBD1. This CDR3 comprises 14 residues. The V gene end was trimmed by 8 bases and the J gene end by 3 bases; junction bases not matched to a gene: 7. Germline lookup yields CDR1 SEHNR and CDR2 FQNEAQ (reference sequence). CDR3 in amino acids: CASGRGQATDTQYF. The CDR3 coding sequence is TGTGCCAGCGGCCGGGGACAGGCAACAGATACGCAGTATTTT.

J is TRBJ2-5 and V is TRBV7-9, with unresolved D. The germline gives CDR1 SEHNR, CDR2 FQNEAQ (reference sequence). The CDR3 has 15 residues. The germline V and J ends were trimmed by 3 bases and 1 base, with 12 bases remaining between them. The DNA of the CDR3 is TGTGCCAGCAGCTTTCCCCAGCCCGGCCAAGAGACCCAGTACTTC. It codes for CASSFPQPGQETQYF. Full variable domain (outside the CDR3, taken from reference TRBV7-9 and TRBJ2-5): DTGVSQNPRHKITKRGQNVTFRCDPISEHNRLYWYRQTLGQGPEFLTYFQNEAQLEKSRLLSDRFSAERPKGSFSTLEIQRTEQGDSAMYLCASSFPQPGQETQYFGPGTRLLVL.

The V gene is TRBV4-1, the J gene TRBJ1-5; TRBD1 is a possible D gene (5 bases). The CDR3 length is 16 residues. The germline gives CDR1 MGHRA, CDR2 YSYEKL. V lost 1 base and J 0 bases, leaving 10 bases between the germline ends. CDR3 DNA sequence: TGCGCCAGCAGCCAAGTTCCGGGGGGTAGCAATCAGCCCCAGCATTTT. Amino acids: CASSQVPGGSNQPQHF.

This chain joins TRBV7-6 and TRBJ2-7; D not resolved. The germline V gene encodes CDR1 SGHVS and CDR2 FNYEAQ. The V and J ends lost 1 base and 3 bases respectively, with 7 bases between them. The CDR3 length is 13 residues. CDR3 bases: TGTGCCAGCAGCTTAGATGGCGGCTACGAGCAGTACTTC. Its protein is CASSLDGGYEQYF.

V and J are TRBV20-1 and TRBJ2-5; possible D gene TRBD2, 5 bases. Germline V lookup: CDR1 DFQATT, CDR2 SNEGSKA (reference sequence). The V end lost 6 bases, the J end lost 5 bases, and 16 bases lay between the germline ends. This CDR3 has 13 residues. DNA of the CDR3: TGCAGTGCCGGCGGAGTTAGCGTCGAGACCCAGTACTTC. Its translation: CSAGGVSVETQYF.